A selection of T cell receptor beta chains follows, all from one sample in a study of blood T cell repertoires in COVID-19. This table comes from immunoSEQ multiplex PCR, and its TCRdb copy is limited to in-frame clones, with some not included. The data hold 250,000 to 300,000 clones, with 65% to 85% observed a single time. Specimen: peripheral blood. The receptors here all came from a man older than 75 with acute or convalescent COVID-19. Each CDR3 is given with its conserved first and last residue. A D gene is named only where the DNA matches it firmly. Clone sizes are given selectively: once, few, many, or a class where the clone is expanded.

CDR3 | DNA | J | D | size | V
CASSASGLAGVLEQFF | TGCGCCAGCAGCGCGTCCGGACTAGCGGGAGTGCTTGAGCAGTTCTTC | TRBJ2-1 | TRBD2 | - | TRBV5-1
CASTPGQPGNTIYF | TGCGCCAGCACACCGGGACAGCCTGGAAACACCATATATTTT | TRBJ1-3 | TRBD1 | - | TRBV5-1
CASMRAGGLAGGTDTQYF | TGCGCCAGCATGCGGGCAGGGGGACTAGCGGGAGGCACAGATACGCAGTATTTT | TRBJ2-3 | TRBD2 | - | TRBV10-1
CASSDRVGDTQYF | TGTGCCAGTTCAGACAGGGTGGGAGATACGCAGTATTTT | TRBJ2-3 | TRBD1 | - | TRBV19
CASSLGGAPGEQFF | TGTGCCAGCAGCTTGGGCGGGGCCCCGGGTGAGCAGTTCTTC | TRBJ2-1 | - | - | TRBV5-4
CASRSRTSGENTGELFF | TGTGCCAGCCGGAGTCGGACTAGCGGGGAAAACACCGGGGAGCTGTTTTTT | TRBJ2-2 | TRBD2 | many | TRBV5-4
CASSYRGLLYEQYF | TGTGCCAGCAGTTACAGGGGGCTACTTTACGAGCAGTACTTC | TRBJ2-7 | TRBD1 | - | TRBV6-5
CASSIDRTGRYTEAFF | TGTGCCAGTAGTATAGACCGGACAGGGAGGTACACTGAAGCTTTCTTT | TRBJ1-1 | TRBD1 | - | TRBV19
CASSLTGTGGETQYF | TGTGCCAGCAGCTTAACGGGGACAGGTGGGGAGACCCAGTACTTC | TRBJ2-5 | TRBD1 | many | TRBV7-3
CASSYVGALETQYF | TGTGCCAGCAGTTACGTGGGGGCCTTAGAGACCCAGTACTTC | TRBJ2-5 | - | - | TRBV6-5
CASSLVGQGKGGYTF | TGTGCCAGCAGCTTAGTGGGACAGGGGAAGGGTGGCTACACCTTC | TRBJ1-2 | TRBD1 | once | TRBV11-2
CASSQDPNSGSPLHF | TGTGCCAGCAGCCAAGACCCAAACAGTGGGTCACCCCTCCACTTT | TRBJ1-6 | - | - | TRBV3-1/TRBV3-2
CASSVDGKDSYEQYF | TGTGCCAGCAGCGTAGACGGGAAGGACTCCTACGAGCAGTACTTC | TRBJ2-7 | - | - | TRBV9
CASSESGGTQYF | TGCGCCAGCAGTGAGTCGGGAGGGACCCAGTACTTC | TRBJ2-5 | - | - | TRBV10-1
CASSNLGAADRAFF | TGCGCCAGCAGCAACCTAGGGGCGGCAGATCGAGCTTTCTTT | TRBJ1-1 | - | - | TRBV5-1
CASSLGGEGGSVQYF | TGTGCCAGCAGTTTAGGGGGGGAGGGCGGCTCTGTGCAGTACTTC | TRBJ2-7 | TRBD2 | - | TRBV28
CASSQGTGNQPQHF | TGTGCCAGCAGCCAAGGGACAGGAAATCAGCCCCAGCATTTT | TRBJ1-5 | TRBD1 | - | TRBV3-1/TRBV3-2
CASSLRVGGHQETQYF | TGTGCCAGCAGCTTAAGGGTGGGAGGTCATCAAGAGACCCAGTACTTC | TRBJ2-5 | - | - | TRBV7-2
CASSFSRGFDGYTF | TGTGCCAGCAGCTTCTCGCGGGGGTTCGATGGCTACACCTTC | TRBJ1-2 | - | few | TRBV5-4
CASSPGGGTQYF | TGTGCCAGCAGCCCGGGGGGCGGTACGCAGTATTTT | TRBJ2-3 | - | - | TRBV5-8
CASSRRTGGSDYGYTF | TGCGCCAGCAGCCGAAGGACAGGCGGATCGGACTATGGCTACACCTTC | TRBJ1-2 | TRBD1 | - | TRBV5-1
CASSDRTGGTDTQYF | TGTGCCAGCAGTGACCGGACAGGAGGCACAGATACGCAGTATTTT | TRBJ2-3 | TRBD1 | - | TRBV25-1
CATSRVRASGNTIYF | TGTGCCACCAGCAGAGTGAGGGCCTCTGGAAACACCATATATTTT | TRBJ1-3 | - | - | TRBV15
CASSLRYGTGGEAFF | TGTGCCAGCAGCCTCAGATACGGGACAGGGGGTGAAGCTTTCTTT | TRBJ1-1 | TRBD1 | - | TRBV11-2